This TCR beta chain was captured by sequencing in a study of human T cells and chemical hapten exposure. Time point meaning: patch test 1, 2 weeks after DPC sensitization. Treatment of the sample: therapeutic diphenylcyclopropenone sensitization with weekly scalp DPC. The study extracted total RNA from unfractionated whole blood. As to this clonotype: The antigen remains undetermined.

The CDR3 loop spans 16 amino acids. Germline trimming cut 3 bases from V and 4 bases from J; bases unmatched to any gene: 7. From germline, CDR1 is SGHRS and CDR2 YFSETQ. As originally analysed: Across samples, TCR counts had a median of approximately 100,000 and ranged from about 20,000 to 750,000. TCRdb called the RACE reads again in MiXCR, with one record for every CDR3 protein. V and J calls and clone size were set by TCRdb, not the authors. The repertoire consists of 150,000 to 200,000 distinct CDR3 sequences, with 20% to 25% occurring once and the leading ten covering under 7.5%. The study's findings and limits: PT1 expanded TCR numbers rose with patch test score.

The sample consisted of whole blood, taken in connection with sensitization to the hapten diphenylcyclopropenone (DPC). This receptor was obtained from a woman aged 50 to 65 with alopecia areata. Some clones in this sample may be carry-over from other donors' samples. The chain is built from TRBV5-1 and TRBJ2-7; 13 bases match TRBD2. CDR3: CASSSPTSGRTYEQYF. The CDR3 nucleotides read TGCGCCAGCAGCTCCCCGACTAGCGGGAGGACGTACGAGCAGTACTTC.